These T cell receptor beta chains were read from a single sample in a study of shared clonotypes between healthy human individuals. The repertoire was sequenced with immunoSEQ multiplex PCR; TCRdb's copy has only in-frame clones and lacks some. The profile shows 2 million to 3 million clones, 80% to 95% of them singletons. Sequencing used naive CD4+ T cells from PBMCs. The receptors were gathered from a man aged 18-30 years in good health. Some clones in this sample may be carry-over from other donors' samples. Each CDR3 is given with its conserved first and last residue. Fields, in order: CDR3 length, J gene, D gene, V gene, clone size, CDR3 protein, CDR3 DNA. A D gene is named only where the DNA matches it firmly. Clone size is given for some rows only: seen once, a few or many times, or a class if the clone is expanded.

14	TRBJ2-3	NA	TRBV7-8	NA	CASSPQGGTDTQYF	TGTGCCAGCAGCCCACAGGGAGGCACAGATACGCAGTATTTT
13	TRBJ1-3	NA	TRBV6-5	NA	CASSWSQGDTIYF	TGTGCCAGCAGTTGGTCCCAGGGCGACACCATATATTTT
15	TRBJ2-5	TRBD2	TRBV11-3	NA	CASSPGLAGQETQYF	TGTGCCAGCAGCCCAGGACTAGCGGGACAAGAGACCCAGTACTTC
11	TRBJ2-1	NA	TRBV10-3	NA	CAISESNEQFF	TGTGCCATCAGTGAGTCAAATGAGCAGTTCTTC
15	TRBJ1-2	NA	TRBV5-4	NA	CASSRSVEKINGYTF	TGTGCCAGCAGCCGAAGCGTAGAAAAGATCAATGGCTACACCTTC
13	TRBJ2-5	NA	TRBV19	NA	CASSSRGIETQYF	TGTGCCAGTAGCTCTAGGGGGATTGAGACCCAGTACTTC
17	TRBJ2-3	NA	TRBV4-2	NA	CASSQVISGYSTDTQYF	TGTGCCAGCAGCCAAGTCATCAGCGGGTACAGCACAGATACGCAGTATTTT
13	TRBJ1-5	NA	TRBV6-1	NA	CASSGQKNQPQHF	TGTGCCAGCAGTGGACAAAAGAATCAGCCCCAGCATTTT
16	TRBJ2-3	TRBD1	TRBV5-6	NA	CASSPGQGLSTDTQYF	TGTGCCAGCAGCCCTGGACAGGGGCTGAGCACAGATACGCAGTATTTT
16	TRBJ1-3	NA	TRBV5-5	NA	CASSLGPDGPGNTIYF	TGTGCCAGCAGCTTGGGCCCAGACGGTCCTGGAAACACCATATATTTT
15	TRBJ1-3	NA	TRBV18	NA	CASSPPGAIGNTIYF	TGTGCCAGCTCACCACCGGGCGCCATCGGAAACACCATATATTTT
16	TRBJ2-7	NA	TRBV7-3	NA	CASSPSWGTGAYEQYF	TGTGCCAGCAGCCCGTCATGGGGGACGGGAGCCTACGAGCAGTACTTC
16	TRBJ2-3	TRBD2	TRBV6-1	NA	CASSEGLSLGTDTQYF	TGTGCCAGCAGTGAGGGACTATCTCTAGGCACAGATACGCAGTATTTT
13	TRBJ2-5	NA	TRBV4-2	NA	CASSQIQGETQYF	TGTGCCAGCAGCCAAATCCAGGGAGAGACCCAGTACTTC
17	TRBJ1-5	TRBD1	TRBV28	NA	CASSFRGGQGSYQPQHF	TGTGCCAGCAGTTTCCGCGGGGGACAGGGTTCATATCAGCCCCAGCATTTT
16	TRBJ2-5	NA	TRBV5-1	NA	CASSLGSADPQETQYF	TGCGCCAGCAGCTTGGGGTCAGCGGACCCACAAGAGACCCAGTACTTC
17	TRBJ2-3	TRBD2	TRBV7-3	NA	CASSLGLAGGGTDTQYF	TGTGCCAGCAGCCTAGGACTAGCGGGCGGGGGCACAGATACGCAGTATTTT
13	TRBJ1-1	NA	TRBV7-3	once	CASSLSVNTEAFF	TGTGCCAGCAGCTTATCAGTGAACACTGAAGCTTTCTTT
14	TRBJ2-7	NA	TRBV5-4	NA	CASSPRTRPYEQYF	TGTGCCAGCAGCCCGCGGACACGACCCTACGAGCAGTACTTC
15	TRBJ2-7	NA	TRBV7-9	NA	CASSPRSGTQYEQYF	TGTGCCAGCAGCCCCAGATCGGGGACTCAATACGAGCAGTACTTC
14	TRBJ2-2	TRBD1	TRBV6-5	NA	CASSRQGGPGELFF	TGTGCCAGCAGCCGACAGGGTGGCCCCGGGGAGCTGTTTTTT
15	TRBJ2-5	TRBD2	TRBV7-9	NA	CASTLLAGVRETQYF	TGTGCCAGCACCCTACTAGCGGGAGTACGAGAGACCCAGTACTTC
14	TRBJ2-7	NA	TRBV6-5	NA	CASSRLGTSYEQYF	TGTGCCAGCAGCCGACTCGGCACATCCTACGAGCAGTACTTC
14	TRBJ2-3	NA	TRBV7-2	NA	CASSLGGAPDTQYF	TGTGCCAGCAGCTTAGGAGGGGCCCCAGATACGCAGTATTTT
10	TRBJ2-7	NA	TRBV6-5	NA	CASRAYEQYF	TGTGCCAGCAGGGCCTACGAGCAGTACTTC
13	TRBJ2-5	TRBD2	TRBV28	once	CASREAGGETQYF	TGTGCCAGCAGAGAGGCGGGAGGGGAGACCCAGTACTTC
16	TRBJ2-6	TRBD1	TRBV29-1	NA	CSVGGTGRSGANVLTF	TGCAGCGTTGGTGGGACAGGGAGGTCTGGGGCCAACGTCCTGACTTTC
13	TRBJ1-1	NA	TRBV10-3	NA	CAISESRGTEAFF	TGTGCCATCAGTGAGTCTCGCGGAACTGAAGCTTTCTTT
14	TRBJ2-1	NA	TRBV9	NA	CASSVAGRNNEQFF	TGTGCCAGCAGCGTAGCCGGCAGGAACAATGAGCAGTTCTTC
14	TRBJ1-5	NA	TRBV7-3	NA	CASSPTGGNQPQHF	TGTGCCAGCAGCCCCACAGGAGGCAATCAGCCCCAGCATTTT
13	TRBJ2-5	NA	TRBV30	NA	CAWSGGLQETQYF	TGTGCCTGGAGTGGGGGTCTTCAAGAGACCCAGTACTTC
13	TRBJ1-4	TRBD1	TRBV2	NA	CASILDRAEKLFF	TGTGCCAGCATTCTCGACAGGGCGGAGAAACTGTTTTTT
15	TRBJ2-7	TRBD2	TRBV7-9	NA	CASSPLGTSVREQYF	TGTGCCAGCAGCCCTCTTGGGACTAGCGTCCGCGAGCAGTACTTC
13	TRBJ1-2	NA	TRBV7-8	few	CASSLEAGLGYTF	TGTGCCAGCAGCTTAGAAGCAGGGCTCGGCTACACCTTC
15	TRBJ2-6	NA	TRBV5-5	NA	CASSVGFSGANVLTF	TGTGCCAGCAGCGTGGGATTCTCTGGGGCCAACGTCCTGACTTTC
17	TRBJ1-5	TRBD1	TRBV19	NA	CASTLGQGYIWNQPQHF	TGTGCCAGTACCTTGGGACAGGGGTATATATGGAATCAGCCCCAGCATTTT
16	TRBJ2-7	TRBD2	TRBV7-8	NA	CASSLALASGSYEQYF	TGTGCCAGCAGCTTGGCACTAGCTAGCGGGAGCTACGAGCAGTACTTC
15	TRBJ1-4	TRBD1	TRBV5-1	NA	CASSNRTGVGEKLFF	TGCGCCAGCTCCAACCGAACAGGGGTTGGGGAAAAACTGTTTTTT
19	TRBJ2-7	TRBD2	TRBV28	NA	CASSLTLRLAGGLSYEQYF	TGTGCCAGCAGCCTGACCTTGCGGCTAGCGGGAGGCCTCTCCTACGAGCAGTACTTC
14	TRBJ2-3	NA	TRBV9	NA	CASSVEAATDTQYF	TGTGCCAGCAGCGTAGAAGCGGCCACAGATACGCAGTATTTT
20	TRBJ1-2	TRBD1	TRBV2	NA	CAINKNPTSRGQGAGYGYTF	TGTGCCATCAACAAAAACCCGACATCAAGAGGGCAGGGGGCTGGCTATGGCTACACCTTC
13	TRBJ1-6	NA	TRBV11-3	NA	CASSQTWGSPLHF	TGTGCCAGCAGCCAAACGTGGGGATCACCCCTCCACTTT